The clone carrying this T cell receptor (beta chain) was detected many times. Its antigen is unknown. The CDR3 length is 15 residues. Germline values: CDR1 MDHEN, CDR2 SYDVKM. V dropped 9 bases and J dropped 2; count of bases not matched to a gene: 11. The sample originates from a study of naive and memory T cell subsets. Study-wide results and limits: Over 95% of naive TCR sequences appeared only once, unlike memory subsets. A clonotype means one alpha or beta sequence, not an alpha/beta pair.

An equimolar mix of two oligonucleotides served as the beta constant-region primer for TRBC1 and TRBC2. Ligated cDNA was amplified by four rounds of PCR with nested alpha and beta constant-region primers and SP2. TCRdb recomputed calls from the UMI-ligation and nested PCR reads with MiXCR, one row per CDR3 protein. The data hold about 82,000 distinct CDR3 sequences, with over 8.5% observed a single time. Sequencing input: naive CD8+ T cells from blood. V is TRBV28 and J is TRBJ2-5; 8 positions match TRBD1. The TCR comes from a human donor in good health. The CDR3 sequence is CASLATGASQETQYF. The CDR3 region has the DNA TGTGCCAGTTTGGCGACAGGGGCGAGTCAAGAGACCCAGTACTTC.